Given below is one TCR beta chain in context. What it recognizes is unknown. These data come from a study of CXCR3-negative and CXCR3-positive naive CD8 T cells. CDR3 size: 15 residues. Germline CDR1 and CDR2: SNHLY and FYNNEI. General study points: Surface CD5 matched across naive subsets, and TRB CDR3 properties served to infer TCR strength. CXCR3-positive naive cells had TRB CDR3s that were more hydrophobic than CXCR3-negative naive cells had. Naive CXCR3-positive and CXCR3-negative cells shared similar TRBV-TRBJ usage, unlike memory cells.

The authors prepared UMI-labeled TRB cDNA libraries by 5' RACE. TCRdb re-called the 5' RACE reads and gives one entry per CDR3 protein, without DNA. The sample includes around 140,000 distinct CDR3 sequences. Sequenced material: naive CXCR3- CD8+ T cells from blood. Documented subset: CD45RO-CCR7+CD27+CD95- naive CD8+ T cells lacking CXCR3 (TNR3-). The chain uses TRBV2 and TRBJ1-3. The sequence was obtained from a human donor in good health. Some clones in this sample may be carry-over from other donors' samples. The CDR3 reads CASSWTQTPGNTIYF.